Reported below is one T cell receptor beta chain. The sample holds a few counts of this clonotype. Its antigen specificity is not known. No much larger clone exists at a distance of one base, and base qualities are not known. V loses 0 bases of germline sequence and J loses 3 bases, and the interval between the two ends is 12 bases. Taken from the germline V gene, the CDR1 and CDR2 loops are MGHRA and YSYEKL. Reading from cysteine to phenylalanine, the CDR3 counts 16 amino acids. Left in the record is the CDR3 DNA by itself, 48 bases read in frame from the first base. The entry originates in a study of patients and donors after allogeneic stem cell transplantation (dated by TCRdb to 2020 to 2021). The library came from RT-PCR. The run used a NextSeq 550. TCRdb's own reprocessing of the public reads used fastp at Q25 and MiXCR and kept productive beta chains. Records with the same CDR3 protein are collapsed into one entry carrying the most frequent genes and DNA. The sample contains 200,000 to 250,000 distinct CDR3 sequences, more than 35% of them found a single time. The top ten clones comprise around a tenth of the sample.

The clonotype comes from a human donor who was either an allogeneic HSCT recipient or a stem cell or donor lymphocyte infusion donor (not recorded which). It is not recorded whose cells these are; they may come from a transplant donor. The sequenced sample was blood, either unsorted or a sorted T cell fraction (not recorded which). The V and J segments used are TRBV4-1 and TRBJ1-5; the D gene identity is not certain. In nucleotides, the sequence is TGCGCCAGCAGCCAAGATGAAGGACTTTTCAATCAGCCCCAGCATTTT. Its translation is CASSQDEGLFNQPQHF.